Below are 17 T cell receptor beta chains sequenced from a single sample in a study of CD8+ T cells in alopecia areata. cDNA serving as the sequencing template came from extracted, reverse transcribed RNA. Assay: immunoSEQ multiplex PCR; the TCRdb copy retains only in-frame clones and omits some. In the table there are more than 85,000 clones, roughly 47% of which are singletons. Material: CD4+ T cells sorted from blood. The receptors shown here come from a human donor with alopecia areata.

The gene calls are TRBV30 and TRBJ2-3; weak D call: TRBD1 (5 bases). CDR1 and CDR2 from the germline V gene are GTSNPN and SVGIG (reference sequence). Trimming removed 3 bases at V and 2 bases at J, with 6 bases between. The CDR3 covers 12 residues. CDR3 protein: CAWRQVTDTQYF. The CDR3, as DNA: TGTGCCTGGAGACAGGTCACAGATACGCAGTATTTT.

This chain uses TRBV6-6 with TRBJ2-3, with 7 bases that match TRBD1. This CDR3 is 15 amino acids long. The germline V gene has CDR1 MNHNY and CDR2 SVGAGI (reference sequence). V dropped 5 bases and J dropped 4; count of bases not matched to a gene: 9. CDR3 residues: CASSRQTGFSDTQYF. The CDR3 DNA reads TGTGCCAGCAGTCGACAGACAGGGTTTTCAGATACGCAGTATTTT.

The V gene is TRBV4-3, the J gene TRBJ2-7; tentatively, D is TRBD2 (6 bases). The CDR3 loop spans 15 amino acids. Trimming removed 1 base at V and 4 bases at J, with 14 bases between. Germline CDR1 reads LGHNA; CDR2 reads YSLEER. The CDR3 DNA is TGCGCCAGCAGCCAAGGGTGGGAGGCAGGGTACGAGCAGTACTTC. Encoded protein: CASSQGWEAGYEQYF.

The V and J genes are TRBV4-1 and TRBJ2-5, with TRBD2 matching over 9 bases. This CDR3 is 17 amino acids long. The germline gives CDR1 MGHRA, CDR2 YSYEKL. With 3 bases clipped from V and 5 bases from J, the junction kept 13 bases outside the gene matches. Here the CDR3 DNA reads TGCGCCAGCAGCCACCTTTATACGGCGGGGGGGTTGGAGACCCAGTACTTC. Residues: CASSHLYTAGGLETQYF.

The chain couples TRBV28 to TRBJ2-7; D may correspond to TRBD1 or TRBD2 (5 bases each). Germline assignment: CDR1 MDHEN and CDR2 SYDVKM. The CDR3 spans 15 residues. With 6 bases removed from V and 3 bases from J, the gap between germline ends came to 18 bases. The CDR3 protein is CASRPPGSMGYEQYF. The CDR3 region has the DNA TGTGCCAGCAGACCTCCAGGGAGTATGGGCTACGAGCAGTACTTC.

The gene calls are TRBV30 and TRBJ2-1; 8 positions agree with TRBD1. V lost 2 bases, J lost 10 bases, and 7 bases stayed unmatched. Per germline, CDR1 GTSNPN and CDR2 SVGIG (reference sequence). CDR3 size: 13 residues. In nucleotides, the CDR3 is TGTGCCTGGAGTCCGGACAGGGTTTGGGAGCAGTTCTTC. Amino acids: CAWSPDRVWEQFF.

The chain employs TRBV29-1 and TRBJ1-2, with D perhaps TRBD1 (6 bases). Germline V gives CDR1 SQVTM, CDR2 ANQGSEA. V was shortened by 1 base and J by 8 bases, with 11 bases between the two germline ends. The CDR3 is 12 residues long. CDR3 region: CSVEVSGEGYTF. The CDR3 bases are TGCAGCGTTGAAGTCTCAGGGGAAGGCTACACCTTC.

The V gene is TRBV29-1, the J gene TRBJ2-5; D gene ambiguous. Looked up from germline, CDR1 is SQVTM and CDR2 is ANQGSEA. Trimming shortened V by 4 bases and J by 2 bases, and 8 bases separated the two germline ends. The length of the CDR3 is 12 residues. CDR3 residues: CSVGAVQETQYF. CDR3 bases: TGCAGCGTTGGGGCCGTACAAGAGACCCAGTACTTC.

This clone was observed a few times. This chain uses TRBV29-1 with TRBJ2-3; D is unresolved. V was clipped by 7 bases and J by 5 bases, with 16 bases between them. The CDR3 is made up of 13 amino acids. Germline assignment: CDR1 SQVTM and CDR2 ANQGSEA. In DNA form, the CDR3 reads TGCAGCGCTTTACAGAAACCTAAAGATACGCAGTATTTT. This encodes CSALQKPKDTQYF.

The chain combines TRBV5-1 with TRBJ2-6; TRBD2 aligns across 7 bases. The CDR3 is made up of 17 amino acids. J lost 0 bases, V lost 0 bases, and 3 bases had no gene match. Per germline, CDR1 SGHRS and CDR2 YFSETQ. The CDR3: CASSLERGTSGANVLTF. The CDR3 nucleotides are TGCGCCAGCAGCTTGGAGCGGGGTACCTCTGGGGCCAACGTCCTGACTTTC.

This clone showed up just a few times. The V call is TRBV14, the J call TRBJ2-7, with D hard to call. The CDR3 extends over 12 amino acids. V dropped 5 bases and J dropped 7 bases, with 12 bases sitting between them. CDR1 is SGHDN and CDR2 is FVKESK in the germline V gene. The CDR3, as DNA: TGTGCCAGCAGCGGCGCCGCTAGGGAGCAGTACTTC. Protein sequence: CASSGAAREQYF.

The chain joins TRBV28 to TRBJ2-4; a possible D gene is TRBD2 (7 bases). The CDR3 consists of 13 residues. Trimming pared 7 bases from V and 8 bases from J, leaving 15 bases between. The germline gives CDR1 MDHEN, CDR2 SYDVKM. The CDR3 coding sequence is TGTGCCAGCACCTTGGGAGGGGGAGACATTCAGTACTTC. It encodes CASTLGGGDIQYF.

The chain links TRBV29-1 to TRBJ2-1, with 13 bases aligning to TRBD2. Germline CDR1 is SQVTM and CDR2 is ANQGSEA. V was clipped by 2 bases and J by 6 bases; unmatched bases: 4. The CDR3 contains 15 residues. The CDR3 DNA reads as TGCAGCGTTGAACAACTAGCGGGAGGGCTCAATGAGCAGTTCTTC. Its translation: CSVEQLAGGLNEQFF.

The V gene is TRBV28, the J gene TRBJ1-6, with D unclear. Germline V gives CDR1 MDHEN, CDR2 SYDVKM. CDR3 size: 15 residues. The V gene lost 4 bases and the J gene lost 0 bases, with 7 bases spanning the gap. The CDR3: CASSYQSSYNSPLHF. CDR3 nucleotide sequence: TGTGCCAGCAGTTATCAGAGCTCCTATAATTCACCCCTCCACTTT.

The CDR3 sequence: CASSLWKDGYTF. CDR3 sequence (DNA): TGTGCCAGCAGCTTATGGAAGGATGGCTACACCTTC. This chain joins TRBV7-8 and TRBJ1-2; D remains ambiguous. V lost 2 bases and J lost 6, with 7 bases in between. The germline V gene encodes CDR1 SGHVS and CDR2 FQNEAQ. The CDR3 has 12 residues.

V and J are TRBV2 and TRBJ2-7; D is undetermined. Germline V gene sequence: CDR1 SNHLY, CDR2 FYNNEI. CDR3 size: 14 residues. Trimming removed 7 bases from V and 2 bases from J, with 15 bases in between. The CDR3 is CASTSDTLTYEQYF. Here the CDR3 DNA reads TGTGCCAGCACCTCCGACACCTTGACCTACGAGCAGTACTTC. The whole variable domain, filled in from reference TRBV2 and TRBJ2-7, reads EPEVTQTPSHQVTQMGQEVILRCVPISNHLYFYWYRQILGQKVEFLVSFYNNEISEKSEIFDDQFSVERPDGSNFTLKIRSTKLEDSAMYFCASTSDTLTYEQYFGPGTRLTVT.

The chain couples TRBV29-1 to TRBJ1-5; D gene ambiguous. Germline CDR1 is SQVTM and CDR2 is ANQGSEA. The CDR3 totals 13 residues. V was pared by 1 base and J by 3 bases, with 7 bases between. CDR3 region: CSVEVADNQPQHF. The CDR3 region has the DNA TGCAGCGTTGAAGTGGCAGACAATCAGCCCCAGCATTTT.